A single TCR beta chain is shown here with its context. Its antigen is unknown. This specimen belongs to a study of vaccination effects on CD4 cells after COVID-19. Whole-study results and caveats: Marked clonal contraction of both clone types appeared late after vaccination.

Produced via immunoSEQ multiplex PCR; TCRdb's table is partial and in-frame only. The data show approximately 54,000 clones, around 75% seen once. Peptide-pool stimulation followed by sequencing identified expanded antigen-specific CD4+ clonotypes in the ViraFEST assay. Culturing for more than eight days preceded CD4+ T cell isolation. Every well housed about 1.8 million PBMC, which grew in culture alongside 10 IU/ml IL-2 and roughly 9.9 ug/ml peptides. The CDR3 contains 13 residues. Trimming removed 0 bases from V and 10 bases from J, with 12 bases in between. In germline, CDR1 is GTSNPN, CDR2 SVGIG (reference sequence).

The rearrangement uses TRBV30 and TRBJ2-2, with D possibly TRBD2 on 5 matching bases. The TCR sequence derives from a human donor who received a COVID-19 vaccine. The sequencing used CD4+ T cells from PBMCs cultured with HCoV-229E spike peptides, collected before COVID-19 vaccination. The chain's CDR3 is CAWSVQQAVELFF. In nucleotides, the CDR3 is TGTGCCTGGAGTGTACAACAAGCGGTGGAGCTGTTTTTT.